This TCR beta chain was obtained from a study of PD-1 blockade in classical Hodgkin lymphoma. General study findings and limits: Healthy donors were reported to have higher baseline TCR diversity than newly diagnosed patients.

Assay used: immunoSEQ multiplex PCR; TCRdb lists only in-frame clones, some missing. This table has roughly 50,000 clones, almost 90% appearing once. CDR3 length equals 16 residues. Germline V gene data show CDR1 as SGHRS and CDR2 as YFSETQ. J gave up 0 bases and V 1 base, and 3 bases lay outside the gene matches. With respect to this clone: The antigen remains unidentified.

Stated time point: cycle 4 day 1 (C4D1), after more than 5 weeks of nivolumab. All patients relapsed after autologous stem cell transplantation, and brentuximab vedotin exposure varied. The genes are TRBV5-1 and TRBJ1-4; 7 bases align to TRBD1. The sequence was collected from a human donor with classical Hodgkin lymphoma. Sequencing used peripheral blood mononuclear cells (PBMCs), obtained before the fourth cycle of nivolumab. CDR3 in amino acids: CASSLTGATTNEKLFF. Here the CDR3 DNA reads TGCGCCAGCAGCTTGACAGGGGCAACAACTAATGAAAAACTGTTTTTT.